The T cell receptor beta chain described here comes from a study of CD4 T cells in relation to SARS-CoV-2 and coronaviruses. As to this clone: Its antigen is still unknown.

Libraries were prepared by immunoSEQ multiplex PCR; TCRdb keeps only in-frame clonotypes and omits some of them. The table has some 46,000 clones, roughly 80% seen once. There are 14 residues in the CDR3. V dropped 5 bases and J dropped 0 bases, with 14 bases sitting between them. CDR1 and CDR2 from the germline V gene are GTSNPN and SVGIG (reference sequence). Study-level points and caveats: No donor gave both pre-pandemic and post-infection samples.

This sequence was found in an adult with COVID-19. Source material: naive CD4+ T cells from PBMCs, cultured in vitro. As for subset: naive CD4+ T cells isolated by negative enrichment. This sequence joins TRBV30 and TRBJ2-7; possible D gene TRBD1, 6 bases. The chain's CDR3 is CAWGGTRPSYEQYF. CDR3 in DNA: TGTGCCTGGGGGGGCACGCGGCCCTCCTACGAGCAGTACTTC.